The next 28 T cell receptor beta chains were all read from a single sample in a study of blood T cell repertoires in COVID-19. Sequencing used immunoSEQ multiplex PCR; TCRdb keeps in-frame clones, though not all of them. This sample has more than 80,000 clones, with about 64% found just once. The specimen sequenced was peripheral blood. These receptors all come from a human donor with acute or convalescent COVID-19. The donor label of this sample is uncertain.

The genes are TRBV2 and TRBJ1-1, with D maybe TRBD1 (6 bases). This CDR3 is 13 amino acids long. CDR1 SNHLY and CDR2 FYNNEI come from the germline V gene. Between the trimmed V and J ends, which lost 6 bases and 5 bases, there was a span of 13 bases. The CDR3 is CASRVDSGTEAFF. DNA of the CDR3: TGTGCCAGCAGGGTGGACAGTGGAACTGAAGCTTTCTTT.

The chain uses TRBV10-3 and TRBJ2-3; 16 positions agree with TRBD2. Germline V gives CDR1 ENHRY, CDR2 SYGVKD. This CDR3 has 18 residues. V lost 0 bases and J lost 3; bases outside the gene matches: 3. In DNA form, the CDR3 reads TGTGCCATCAGTGAGTCGGGACTAGCGGGGGGGTGGACAGATACGCAGTATTTT. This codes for CAISESGLAGGWTDTQYF.

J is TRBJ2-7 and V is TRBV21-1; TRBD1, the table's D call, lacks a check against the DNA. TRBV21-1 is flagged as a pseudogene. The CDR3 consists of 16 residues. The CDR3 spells CASSKTPRDRAEEQYF. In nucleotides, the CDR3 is TGTGCCAGCAGCAAAACCCCCCGGGACAGGGCGGAGGAGCAGTACTTC.

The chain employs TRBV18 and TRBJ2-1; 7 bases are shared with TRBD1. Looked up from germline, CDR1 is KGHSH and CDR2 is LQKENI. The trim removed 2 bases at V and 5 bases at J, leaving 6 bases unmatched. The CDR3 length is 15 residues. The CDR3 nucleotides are TGTGCCAGCTCACCAGGAAGGGGGCGAAACAATGAGCAGTTCTTC. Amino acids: CASSPGRGRNNEQFF.

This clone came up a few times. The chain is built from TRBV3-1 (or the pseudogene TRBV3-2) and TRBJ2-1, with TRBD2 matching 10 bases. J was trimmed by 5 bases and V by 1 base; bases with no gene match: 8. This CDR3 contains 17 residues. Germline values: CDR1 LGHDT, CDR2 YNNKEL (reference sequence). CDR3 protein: CASSQVIAGGPDNEQFF. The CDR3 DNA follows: TGTGCCAGCAGCCAAGTGATAGCGGGGGGCCCAGACAATGAGCAGTTCTTC.

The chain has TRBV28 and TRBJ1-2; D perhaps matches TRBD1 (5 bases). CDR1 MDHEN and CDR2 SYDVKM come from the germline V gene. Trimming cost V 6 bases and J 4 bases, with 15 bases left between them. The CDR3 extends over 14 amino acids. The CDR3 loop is CASSRSSGSYGYTF. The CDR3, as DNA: TGTGCCAGCAGCCGATCTTCAGGGTCCTATGGCTACACCTTC.

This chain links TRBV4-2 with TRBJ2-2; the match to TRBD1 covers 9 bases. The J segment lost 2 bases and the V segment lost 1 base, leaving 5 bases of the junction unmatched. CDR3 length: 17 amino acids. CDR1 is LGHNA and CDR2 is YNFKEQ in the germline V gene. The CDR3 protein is CASSQVRTGVNTGELFF. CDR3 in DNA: TGTGCCAGCAGCCAAGTTCGGACAGGGGTTAACACCGGGGAGCTGTTTTTT.

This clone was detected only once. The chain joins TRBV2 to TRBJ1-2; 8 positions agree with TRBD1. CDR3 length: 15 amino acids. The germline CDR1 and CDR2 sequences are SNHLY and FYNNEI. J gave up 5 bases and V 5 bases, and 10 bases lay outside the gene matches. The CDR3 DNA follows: TGTGCCAGCAGTATGCGGACAGGGAGCTTTTATGGCTACACCTTC. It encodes CASSMRTGSFYGYTF.

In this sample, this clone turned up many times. The CDR3 loop reads CASSKTGGEGYEQYF. CDR3 bases: TGTGCCAGCTCAAAGACAGGGGGCGAAGGGTACGAGCAGTACTTC. This chain uses TRBV27 with TRBJ2-7, with 10 bases lining up with TRBD1. The CDR3 contains 15 residues. The V and J ends lost 8 bases and 4 bases, in that order; junction bases with no gene match: 11. Germline V CDR1 and CDR2: MNHEY, SMNVEV (reference sequence).

CDR3 loop: CASSFISGNYGYTF. CDR3 nucleotides: TGTGCCAGCAGCTTCATTTCCGGGAACTATGGCTACACCTTC. The V and J genes are TRBV7-2 and TRBJ1-2, with unresolved D. V lost 3 bases, J lost 2 bases, and 10 bases lay in between. The CDR3 has 14 residues. The germline V gene encodes CDR1 SGHTA and CDR2 FQGNSA.

The CDR3 protein is CAWSVRWRRDTEAFF. CDR3 sequence (DNA): TGTGCCTGGAGTGTAAGGTGGAGGAGGGACACTGAAGCTTTCTTT. The chain links TRBV30 to TRBJ1-1; the D is unclear. This CDR3 comprises 15 residues. Germline V lookup: CDR1 GTSNPN, CDR2 SVGIG (reference sequence). Trimming took 0 bases from V and 3 from J, leaving 14 bases between them.

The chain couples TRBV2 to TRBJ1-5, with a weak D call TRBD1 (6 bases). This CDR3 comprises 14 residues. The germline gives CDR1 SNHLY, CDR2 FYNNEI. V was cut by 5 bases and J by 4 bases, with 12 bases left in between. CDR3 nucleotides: TGTGCCAGCAGTCTGGTAGGGGGTAATCAGCCCCAGCATTTT. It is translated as CASSLVGGNQPQHF.

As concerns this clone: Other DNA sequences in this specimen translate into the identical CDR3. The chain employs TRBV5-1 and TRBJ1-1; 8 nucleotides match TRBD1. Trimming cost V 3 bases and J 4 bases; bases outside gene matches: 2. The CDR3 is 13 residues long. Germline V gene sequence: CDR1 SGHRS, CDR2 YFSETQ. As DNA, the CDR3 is TGCGCCAGCAGCTCACAGGGGGGCACTGAAGCTTTCTTT. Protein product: CASSSQGGTEAFF. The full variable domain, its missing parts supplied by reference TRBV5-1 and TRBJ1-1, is KAGVTQTPRYLIKTRGQQVTLSCSPISGHRSVSWYQQTPGQGLQFLFEYFSETQRNKGNFPGRFSGRQFSNSRSEMNVSTLELGDSALYLCASSSQGGTEAFFGQGTRLTVV.

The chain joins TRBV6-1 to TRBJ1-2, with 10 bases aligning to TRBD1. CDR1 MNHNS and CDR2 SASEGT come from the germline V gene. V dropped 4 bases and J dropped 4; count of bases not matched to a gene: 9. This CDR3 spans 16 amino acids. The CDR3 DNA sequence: TGTGCCAGCAGTGCCGCCGGGACAGGGGACGTCTATGGCTACACCTTC. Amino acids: CASSAAGTGDVYGYTF.

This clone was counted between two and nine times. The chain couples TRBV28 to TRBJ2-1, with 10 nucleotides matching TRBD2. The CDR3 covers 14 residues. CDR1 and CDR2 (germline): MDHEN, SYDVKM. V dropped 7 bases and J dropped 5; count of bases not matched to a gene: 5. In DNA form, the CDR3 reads TGTGCCAGCACCTTAGCGGGGGGCAACAATGAGCAGTTCTTC. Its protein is CASTLAGGNNEQFF.

The CDR3 bases are TGTGCCAGCAGTTACTCAGTCTGGGGGCGCACTGAAGCTTTCTTT. Its translation is CASSYSVWGRTEAFF. This chain connects TRBV6-6 to TRBJ1-1; a weak D match, TRBD1 (6 bases). Trimming cost V 0 bases and J 4 bases, with 12 bases left between them. The CDR3 spans 15 residues. The germline V gene has CDR1 MNHNY and CDR2 SVGAGI (reference sequence).

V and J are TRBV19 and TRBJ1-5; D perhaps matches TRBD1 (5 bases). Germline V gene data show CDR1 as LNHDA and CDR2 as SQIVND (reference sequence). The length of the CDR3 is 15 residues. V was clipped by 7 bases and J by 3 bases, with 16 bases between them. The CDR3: CASKDEGRNNQPQHF. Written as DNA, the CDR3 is TGTGCCAGTAAGGATGAGGGGAGGAACAATCAGCCCCAGCATTTT.

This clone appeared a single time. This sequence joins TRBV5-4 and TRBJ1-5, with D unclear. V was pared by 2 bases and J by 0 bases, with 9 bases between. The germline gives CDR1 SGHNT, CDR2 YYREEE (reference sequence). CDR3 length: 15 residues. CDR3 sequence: CASSFSLHSNQPQHF. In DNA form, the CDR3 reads TGTGCCAGCAGCTTTAGCCTTCATAGCAATCAGCCCCAGCATTTT. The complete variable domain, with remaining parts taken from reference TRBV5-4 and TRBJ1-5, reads ETGVTQSPTHLIKTRGQQVTLRCSSQSGHNTVSWYQQALGQGPQFIFQYYREEENGRGNFPPRFSGLQFPNYSSELNVNALELDDSALYLCASSFSLHSNQPQHFGDGTRLSIL.

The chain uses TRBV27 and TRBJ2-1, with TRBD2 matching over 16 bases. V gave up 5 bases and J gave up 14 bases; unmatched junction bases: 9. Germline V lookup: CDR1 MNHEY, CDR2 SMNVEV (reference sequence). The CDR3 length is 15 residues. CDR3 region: CASSKPGLAGGREFF. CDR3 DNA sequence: TGTGCCAGCAGTAAACCGGGACTAGCGGGGGGGCGGGAGTTCTTC.

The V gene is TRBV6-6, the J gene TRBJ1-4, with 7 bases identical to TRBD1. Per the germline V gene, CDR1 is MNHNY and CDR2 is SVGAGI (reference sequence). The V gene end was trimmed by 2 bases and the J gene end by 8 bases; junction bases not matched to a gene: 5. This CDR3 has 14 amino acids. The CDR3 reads CASSYTGVGEKLFF. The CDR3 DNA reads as TGTGCCAGCAGTTACACAGGGGTGGGCGAAAAACTGTTTTTT.

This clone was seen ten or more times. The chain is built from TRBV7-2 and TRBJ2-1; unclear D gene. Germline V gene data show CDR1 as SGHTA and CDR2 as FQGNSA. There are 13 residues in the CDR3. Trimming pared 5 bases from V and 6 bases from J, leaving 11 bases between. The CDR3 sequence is CASSADRVNEQFF. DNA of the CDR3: TGTGCCAGCAGCGCCGATAGAGTCAATGAGCAGTTCTTC.

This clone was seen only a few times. For the CDR3, the DNA is TGTGCCAGCAGCGGAGGACAGGGTGCTCGCTACACCTTC. Amino acid sequence: CASSGGQGARYTF. V gene TRBV2 combines with J gene TRBJ1-2; 8 positions agree with TRBD1. The CDR3 contains 13 residues. CDR1 and CDR2 (germline): SNHLY, FYNNEI. V lost 6 bases, J lost 9 bases, and 9 bases stayed unmatched.

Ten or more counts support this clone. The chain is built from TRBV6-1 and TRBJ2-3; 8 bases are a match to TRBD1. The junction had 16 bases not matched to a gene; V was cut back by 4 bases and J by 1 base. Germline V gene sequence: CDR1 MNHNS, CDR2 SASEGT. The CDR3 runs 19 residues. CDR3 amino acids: CASSASDRGVATRTDTQYF. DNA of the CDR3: TGTGCCAGCAGTGCGAGTGACAGGGGCGTTGCAACCCGCACAGATACGCAGTATTTT.

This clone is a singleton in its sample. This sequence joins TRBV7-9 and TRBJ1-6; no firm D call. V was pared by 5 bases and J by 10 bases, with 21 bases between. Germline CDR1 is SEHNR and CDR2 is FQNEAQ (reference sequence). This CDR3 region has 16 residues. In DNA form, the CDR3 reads TGTGCCAGCAGCCAATGGACGGAGGCCCGTGGATCACCCCTCCACTTT. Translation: CASSQWTEARGSPLHF.

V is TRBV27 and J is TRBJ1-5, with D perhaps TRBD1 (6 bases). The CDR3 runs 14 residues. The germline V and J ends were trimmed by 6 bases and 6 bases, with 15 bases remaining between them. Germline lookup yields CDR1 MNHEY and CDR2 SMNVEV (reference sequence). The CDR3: CASRIQGGGQPQHF. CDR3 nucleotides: TGTGCCAGCAGGATACAGGGAGGGGGTCAGCCCCAGCATTTT.

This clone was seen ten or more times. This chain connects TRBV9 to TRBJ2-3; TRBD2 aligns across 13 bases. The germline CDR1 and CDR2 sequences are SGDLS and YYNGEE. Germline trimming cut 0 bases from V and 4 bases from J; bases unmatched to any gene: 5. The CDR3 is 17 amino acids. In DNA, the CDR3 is TGTGCCAGCAGCGTAGAACTAGCGGGGGGGCTCGCAGATACGCAGTATTTT. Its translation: CASSVELAGGLADTQYF.

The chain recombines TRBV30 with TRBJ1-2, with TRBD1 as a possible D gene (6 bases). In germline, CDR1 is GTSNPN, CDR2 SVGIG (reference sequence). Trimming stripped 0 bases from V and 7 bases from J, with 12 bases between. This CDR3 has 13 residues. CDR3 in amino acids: CAWSVMGAGGYTF. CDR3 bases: TGTGCCTGGAGTGTAATGGGGGCTGGTGGCTACACCTTC.

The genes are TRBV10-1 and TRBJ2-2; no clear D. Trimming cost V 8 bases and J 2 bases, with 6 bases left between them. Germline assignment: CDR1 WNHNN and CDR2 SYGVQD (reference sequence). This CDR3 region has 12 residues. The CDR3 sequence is CASSFNTGELFF. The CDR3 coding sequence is TGCGCCAGCTCTTTTAACACCGGGGAGCTGTTTTTT.